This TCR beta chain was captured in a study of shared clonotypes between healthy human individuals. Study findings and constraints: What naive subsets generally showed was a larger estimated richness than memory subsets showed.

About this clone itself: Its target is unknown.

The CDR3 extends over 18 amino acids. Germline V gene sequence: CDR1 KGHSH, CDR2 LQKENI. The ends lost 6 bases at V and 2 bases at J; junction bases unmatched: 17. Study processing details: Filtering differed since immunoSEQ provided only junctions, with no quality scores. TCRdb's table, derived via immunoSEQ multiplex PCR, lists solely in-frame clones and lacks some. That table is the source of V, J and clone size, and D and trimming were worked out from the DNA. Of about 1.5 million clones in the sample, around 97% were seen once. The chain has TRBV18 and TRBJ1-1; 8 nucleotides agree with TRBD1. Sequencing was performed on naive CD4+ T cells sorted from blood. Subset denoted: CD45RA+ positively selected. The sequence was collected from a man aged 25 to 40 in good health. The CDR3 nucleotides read TGTGCCAGCTCCCGCCGGGCGGACAGGGAGCCCTTTAACACTGAAGCTTTCTTT. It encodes CASSRRADREPFNTEAFF.